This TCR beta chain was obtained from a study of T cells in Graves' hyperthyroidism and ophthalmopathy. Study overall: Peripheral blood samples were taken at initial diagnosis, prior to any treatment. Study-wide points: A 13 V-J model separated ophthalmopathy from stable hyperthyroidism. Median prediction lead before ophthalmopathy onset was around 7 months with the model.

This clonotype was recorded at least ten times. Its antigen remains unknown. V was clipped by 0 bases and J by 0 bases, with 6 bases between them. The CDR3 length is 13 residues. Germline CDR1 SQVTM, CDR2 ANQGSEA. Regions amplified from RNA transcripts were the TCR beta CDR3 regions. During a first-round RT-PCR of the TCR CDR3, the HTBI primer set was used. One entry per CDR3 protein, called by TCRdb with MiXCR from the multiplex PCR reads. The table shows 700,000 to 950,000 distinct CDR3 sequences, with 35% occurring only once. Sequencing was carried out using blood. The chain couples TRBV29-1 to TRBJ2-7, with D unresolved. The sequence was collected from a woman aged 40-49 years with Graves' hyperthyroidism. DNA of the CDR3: TGCAGCGTTGAAGAGGGCGACTCCTACGAGCAGTACTTC. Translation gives CSVEEGDSYEQYF.